This T cell receptor (beta chain) was found in a study of T cell repertoires in cytomegalovirus infection. TCRdb ran MiXCR on the reads and lists one entry per CDR3 protein. Of over 300,000 distinct CDR3 sequences detected, roughly 17% appear once; the ten largest clones hold around 12%. This clonotype was detected a few times. The antigen is not known. The V end was cut by 0 bases, the J end by 8 bases, with 11 bases between. The germline gives CDR1 LGHNA, CDR2 YNFKEQ. The CDR3 has 15 amino acids. Study-level findings and limits: The response measured ex vivo was dominated by TCR beta clonotypes (HLA-C-restricted and CMV-specific). Cumulative frequency (of public TCR beta family members) identified carriers of CMV plus the relevant HLA.

The TCR was taken from a human donor in good health (CMV status not recorded). Some clones in this sample may be carry-over from other donors' samples. The sequencing sample was made of PBMCs. V usage is TRBV4-2 and J usage is TRBJ1-6; tentatively, D is TRBD1 (6 bases). The CDR3 DNA reads TGTGCCAGCAGCCAAGAGGGGGCCCGGTATTCACCCCTCCACTTT. Translated: CASSQEGARYSPLHF.